This TCR beta chain was sequenced during a study of T cells and Merkel cell carcinoma outcomes. The table came from immunoSEQ multiplex PCR; TCRdb's copy has only in-frame clones and leaves some out. The sample shows roughly 1,800 clones, about 94% of them seen only once. The V end was cut by 4 bases, the J end by 1 base, with 19 bases between. Germline lookup yields CDR1 SGDLS and CDR2 YYNGEE. The CDR3 contains 17 residues. Note on this clone: Antigen: not known.

Study results and caveats: In Merkel cell carcinoma, repertoire and T-cell density reportedly predicted outcomes.

The rearrangement joins TRBV9 to TRBJ2-3; tentatively, D is TRBD2 (6 bases). The sequencing sample was made of tumor tissue from Merkel cell carcinoma. This TCR derives from a human donor with Merkel cell carcinoma. CDR3 region: CASSPRNVGTRTDTQYF. CDR3 nucleotide sequence: TGTGCCAGCAGCCCCCGTAATGTCGGGACTCGCACAGATACGCAGTATTTT.